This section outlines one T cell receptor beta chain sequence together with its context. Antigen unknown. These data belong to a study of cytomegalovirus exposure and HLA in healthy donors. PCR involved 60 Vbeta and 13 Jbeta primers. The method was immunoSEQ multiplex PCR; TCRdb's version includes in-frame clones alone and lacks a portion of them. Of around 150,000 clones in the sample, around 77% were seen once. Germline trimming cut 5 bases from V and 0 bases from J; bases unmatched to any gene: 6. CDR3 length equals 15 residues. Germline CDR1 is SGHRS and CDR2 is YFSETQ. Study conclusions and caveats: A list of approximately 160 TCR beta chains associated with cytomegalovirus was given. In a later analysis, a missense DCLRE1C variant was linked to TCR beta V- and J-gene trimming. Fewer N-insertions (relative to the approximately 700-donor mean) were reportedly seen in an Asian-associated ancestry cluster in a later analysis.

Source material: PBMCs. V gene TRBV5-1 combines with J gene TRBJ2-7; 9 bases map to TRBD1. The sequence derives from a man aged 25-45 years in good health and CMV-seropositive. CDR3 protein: CASSPGTGFSYEQYF. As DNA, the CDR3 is TGCGCCAGCAGTCCCGGGACAGGGTTCTCCTACGAGCAGTACTTC.